The 25 T cell receptor beta chains listed next were all sequenced from one sample in a study of T-cell memory formation after mild COVID-19. TCRdb re-analysed the 5' RACE reads in MiXCR, keeping a single row per CDR3 protein. There are fewer than 700,000 distinct CDR3 sequences in the sample; approximately 18% occur only once, and around 11% lies in the top ten. The specimen was PBMCs or a T cell subset sorted from them (not recorded which). These receptors originate from an adult woman who had mild COVID-19 (a few samples of this study predate the infection). Cell type and time point are not known.

This CDR3 is CASSQDLGRGYNEQFF. CDR3 DNA sequence: TGCGCCAGCAGCCAAGATCTTGGGAGGGGGTACAATGAGCAGTTCTTC. The V gene is TRBV4-3, the J gene TRBJ2-1; D possibly corresponds to TRBD2 (7 bases). Germline values: CDR1 LGHNA, CDR2 YSLEER. The CDR3 is made up of 16 amino acids. V was trimmed by 0 bases and J by 4 bases, leaving 13 bases between them.

Comment on this clonotype: A read error is possible here, since a much larger clone lies one base away. The J gene is TRBJ2-2, the V gene TRBV24-1, with D possibly matching TRBD1 (5 bases). The length of the CDR3 is 15 residues. The germline CDR1 and CDR2 sequences are KGHDR and SFDVKD. The ends were cut back, 0 bases at V and 1 base at J, with 5 bases in the middle. In nucleotides, the CDR3 is TGTGCCACCAGTGATTTGGACAGGAACACCGGGGAGCTGTTTTTT. Protein: CATSDLDRNTGELFF.

This clonotype has ten or more counts. The chain employs TRBV7-3 and TRBJ2-5; 7 positions agree with TRBD1. The V gene end was trimmed by 5 bases and the J gene end by 4 bases; junction bases not matched to a gene: 10. This CDR3 is 15 amino acids long. Germline CDR1 is SGHTA and CDR2 is FQGTGA. Here the CDR3 reads CASSLALTGRETQYF. CDR3 sequence (DNA): TGTGCCAGCAGCCTCGCCCTGACAGGGCGAGAGACCCAGTACTTC.

This clonotype was observed once. This sequence joins TRBV4-3 and TRBJ2-1; possibly TRBD1 or TRBD2 for D (5 bases each). The CDR3 extends over 16 amino acids. Trimming removed 0 bases at V and 4 bases at J, with 13 bases between. The germline CDR1 and CDR2 sequences are LGHNA and YSLEER. The CDR3 coding sequence is TGCGCCAGCAGCCAAGAACGAGGGACGCGATACAATGAGCAGTTCTTC. It encodes CASSQERGTRYNEQFF.

The sample holds a few counts of this clonotype. Germline is not matched at one junction end, which may reflect a read error. The rearrangement links TRBV7-6 to TRBJ2-7; D unresolved. In germline, CDR1 is SGHVS, CDR2 FNYEAQ. This CDR3 comprises 10 residues. In nucleotides, the CDR3 is TGTGCCAGCCCCCAGGACCGAAAAGAGTTC. Translated, it gives CASPQDRKEF.

This clonotype has more than one count but fewer than ten. The chain combines TRBV24-1 with TRBJ2-1, with 12 bases aligning to TRBD2. The germline V gene has CDR1 KGHDR and CDR2 SFDVKD. V was clipped by 2 bases and J by 8 bases; unmatched bases: 6. This CDR3 contains 16 residues. The CDR3 reads CATSDSPSGRGDEQFF. The CDR3 DNA is TGTGCCACCAGTGATTCGCCTAGCGGGAGGGGCGATGAGCAGTTCTTC.

The chain uses TRBV6-5 and TRBJ1-1, with 8 positions matching TRBD1. Trimming took 2 bases from V and 1 from J; bases not matched to a gene: 18. This CDR3 region has 20 residues. CDR1 MNHEY and CDR2 SVGAGI come from the germline V gene. CDR3 nucleotides: TGTGCCAGCAGTTACCGCCCCAGGGGGCCGGGGTCCCGGGCGAACACTGAAGCTTTCTTT. Amino acid sequence: CASSYRPRGPGSRANTEAFF.

The chain carries TRBV12-3 or TRBV12-4 and TRBJ2-3; D call uncertain. V shed 6 bases and J shed 7 bases, with 11 bases lying between them. This CDR3 spans 12 amino acids. Written as DNA, the CDR3 is TGTGCCAGCAGACCCCCCGGCAATACGCAGTATTTT. This codes for CASRPPGNTQYF.

The chain employs TRBV7-2 and TRBJ2-7, with TRBD2 as a possible D gene (6 bases). The CDR3 length is 14 residues. Germline loops: CDR1 SGHTA, CDR2 FQGNSA. The V and J ends lost 6 bases and 7 bases respectively, with 19 bases between them. The CDR3 sequence: CASRGLPNWGEQYF. The CDR3 DNA follows: TGTGCCAGCAGGGGACTGCCGAATTGGGGGGAGCAGTACTTC.

The chain couples TRBV18 to TRBJ1-2, with TRBD1 matching over 7 bases. V was clipped by 8 bases and J by 0 bases; unmatched bases: 3. CDR3 length equals 13 residues. Germline-derived CDR1 and CDR2 are KGHSH and LQKENI. The DNA for the CDR3 is TGTGCCAGCGCTGGGACAGCTAACTATGGCTACACCTTC. The encoded protein is CASAGTANYGYTF.

This chain connects TRBV5-1 to TRBJ2-2; D not certain. The germline CDR1 and CDR2 sequences are SGHRS and YFSETQ. This CDR3 contains 13 residues. Trimming left V 3 bases short and J 5 bases short, with 8 bases between. As DNA, the CDR3 is TGCGCCAGCAGCTCTAAACCGACCGGGGAGCTGTTTTTT. The encoded protein is CASSSKPTGELFF. The entire variable domain, with the rest obtained from reference TRBV5-1 and TRBJ2-2, is as follows: KAGVTQTPRYLIKTRGQQVTLSCSPISGHRSVSWYQQTPGQGLQFLFEYFSETQRNKGNFPGRFSGRQFSNSRSEMNVSTLELGDSALYLCASSSKPTGELFFGEGSRLTVL.

This chain uses TRBV30 with TRBJ2-7; TRBD1 is a possible D gene (6 bases). V lost 5 bases, J lost 6 bases, and 11 bases lay in between. Germline CDR1 reads GTSNPN; CDR2 reads SVGIG (reference sequence). CDR3 length: 11 residues. Here the CDR3 DNA reads TGTGCCTGGGACAGGTTCCCCGAGCAGTACTTC. It encodes CAWDRFPEQYF.

This clonotype occurred a few times. This chain connects TRBV27 to TRBJ2-3; TRBD2 matches at 7 bases. This CDR3 region has 15 residues. With V trimmed by 5 bases and J by 1 base, 6 bases remained unmatched. Germline V gene data show CDR1 as MNHEY and CDR2 as SMNVEV (reference sequence). The CDR3 spells CASSAGTTGTDTQYF. CDR3 sequence (DNA): TGTGCCAGCAGTGCGGGGACTACCGGCACAGATACGCAGTATTTT.

This sequence joins TRBV15 and TRBJ2-1; TRBD2 matches 11 bases. The CDR3 is made up of 17 amino acids. Germline V gene sequence: CDR1 LNHNV, CDR2 YYDKDF (reference sequence). With V trimmed by 6 bases and J by 1 base, 8 bases remained unmatched. CDR3 residues: CATSGELAGVSYNEQFF. The CDR3 DNA reads as TGTGCCACCAGTGGAGAACTAGCGGGGGTTTCCTACAATGAGCAGTTCTTC.

The J gene is TRBJ2-7, the V gene TRBV29-1; D is perhaps TRBD1 (5 bases). Germline CDR1 SQVTM, CDR2 ANQGSEA. The CDR3 covers 11 residues. V was cut by 6 bases and J by 4 bases, with 10 bases left in between. CDR3 sequence reads: CSVGVGYEQYF. The DNA of the CDR3 is TGCAGCGTAGGGGTTGGGTACGAGCAGTACTTC.

The chain carries TRBV11-2 and TRBJ1-2; tentatively, D is TRBD1 (5 bases). CDR3 size: 14 residues. V was pared by 1 base and J by 4 bases, with 10 bases between. Germline V lookup: CDR1 SGHAT, CDR2 FQNNGV. The CDR3 reads CASSLAGIAYGYTF. The DNA of the CDR3 is TGTGCCAGCAGCTTAGCAGGGATTGCCTATGGCTACACCTTC.

This clonotype has a handful of counts. The chain recombines TRBV11-2 with TRBJ1-2; weak D call: TRBD1 (5 bases). V lost 5 bases and J lost 7, with 14 bases in between. Germline CDR1 SGHAT, CDR2 FQNNGV. The CDR3 totals 13 residues. CDR3 DNA: TGTGCCAGCAGCGGGGGGATTTGGGCTGGCTACACCTTC. Residues: CASSGGIWAGYTF. The complete variable domain, with remaining parts taken from reference TRBV11-2 and TRBJ1-2, reads EAGVAQSPRYKIIEKRQSVAFWCNPISGHATLYWYQQILGQGPKLLIQFQNNGVVDDSQLPKDRFSAERLKGVDSTLKIQPAKLEDSAVYLCASSGGIWAGYTFGSGTRLTVV.

The CDR3 region is CASSLLGLRQPQHF. CDR3 DNA: TGTGCCAGCAGCCTGCTAGGGCTGCGGCAGCCCCAGCATTTT. The chain links TRBV6-2 or TRBV6-3 to TRBJ1-5; D unresolved. The CDR3 sequence is 14 residues long. Germline-derived CDR1 and CDR2 are MNHEY and SVGEGT. The ends were cut back, 6 bases at V and 7 bases at J, with 16 bases in the middle.

This clonotype was recorded a few times. V usage is TRBV6-1 and J usage is TRBJ2-7, with unresolved D. The CDR3 extends over 14 amino acids. Germline V lookup: CDR1 MNHNS, CDR2 SASEGT. V lost 0 bases and J lost 5, with 11 bases in between. The CDR3 loop reads CASSEAGGRDEQYF. In DNA, the CDR3 is TGTGCCAGCAGTGAAGCCGGTGGCAGAGACGAGCAGTACTTC.

The chain employs TRBV10-3 and TRBJ1-2; D is undetermined. Trimming removed 4 bases at V and 4 bases at J, with 25 bases between. Germline CDR1 ENHRY, CDR2 SYGVKD. The CDR3 spans 18 residues. In DNA, the CDR3 is TGTGCCATCAGTGGACTGGAGGACGGATACCAAAGCGGCTATGGCTACACCTTC. Translation: CAISGLEDGYQSGYGYTF.

V and J are TRBV7-9 and TRBJ1-4, with no clear D. The length of the CDR3 is 14 residues. The V end lost 2 bases, the J end lost 0 bases, and 4 bases lay between the germline ends. Per the germline V gene, CDR1 is SEHNR and CDR2 is FQNEAQ (reference sequence). The CDR3 here is CASSLSSTNEKLFF. CDR3 nucleotides: TGTGCCAGCAGCTTATCCTCAACTAATGAAAAACTGTTTTTT.

J is TRBJ2-7 and V is TRBV6-1, with D unclear. The CDR3 is made up of 13 amino acids. The germline V gene has CDR1 MNHNS and CDR2 SASEGT. V dropped 8 bases and J dropped 0 bases, with 11 bases sitting between them. The CDR3 DNA reads as TGTGCCAGCTCGGCCCAGAGCTCCTACGAGCAGTACTTC. Translation: CASSAQSSYEQYF.

The V gene is TRBV10-3, the J gene TRBJ1-1; D gene uncertain. V was cut by 5 bases and J by 1 base, with 11 bases left in between. The CDR3 is made up of 14 amino acids. The germline V gene has CDR1 ENHRY and CDR2 SYGVKD. CDR3 sequence: CAISSGWSNTEAFF. In nucleotides, the CDR3 is TGTGCCATCAGTTCGGGATGGTCGAACACTGAAGCTTTCTTT.

This clonotype has ten or more counts. V gene TRBV12-3 or TRBV12-4 combines with J gene TRBJ2-5, with D perhaps TRBD2 (5 bases). The V and J ends lost 5 bases and 3 bases respectively, with 13 bases between them. CDR3 length: 14 residues. The CDR3 nucleotides read TGTGCCAGCAGTGTCGCGGGTACCGAAGAGACCCAGTACTTC. It translates to CASSVAGTEETQYF.

The J gene is TRBJ1-2, the V gene TRBV27; possible D gene TRBD1, 6 bases. Per germline, CDR1 MNHEY and CDR2 SMNVEV (reference sequence). V lost 0 bases, J lost 4 bases, and 18 bases lay in between. CDR3 length: 17 amino acids. The CDR3 is CASSLSLLTGVSYGYTF. CDR3 bases: TGTGCCAGCAGTTTATCCCTTCTGACAGGAGTAAGCTATGGCTACACCTTC.